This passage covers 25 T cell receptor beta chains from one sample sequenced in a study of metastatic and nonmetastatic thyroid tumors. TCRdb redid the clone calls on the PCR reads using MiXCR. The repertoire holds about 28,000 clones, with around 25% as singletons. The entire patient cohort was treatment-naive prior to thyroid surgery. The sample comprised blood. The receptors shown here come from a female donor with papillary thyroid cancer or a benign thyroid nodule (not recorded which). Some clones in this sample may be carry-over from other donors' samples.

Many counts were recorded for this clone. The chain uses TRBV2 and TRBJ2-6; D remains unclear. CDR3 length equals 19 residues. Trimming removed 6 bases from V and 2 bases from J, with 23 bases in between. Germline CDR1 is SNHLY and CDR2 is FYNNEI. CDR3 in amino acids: CASRETSSALRTGANVLTF. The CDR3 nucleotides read TGTGCCAGCAGAGAGACATCCTCCGCCTTAAGAACTGGGGCCAACGTCCTGACTTTC.

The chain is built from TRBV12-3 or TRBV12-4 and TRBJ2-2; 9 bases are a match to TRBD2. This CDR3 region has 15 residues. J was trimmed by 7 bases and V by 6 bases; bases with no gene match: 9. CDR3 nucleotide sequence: TGTGCCAGCAGGGTGGCTAGCGGGATCTTCGGGGAGCTGTTTTTT. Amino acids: CASRVASGIFGELFF.

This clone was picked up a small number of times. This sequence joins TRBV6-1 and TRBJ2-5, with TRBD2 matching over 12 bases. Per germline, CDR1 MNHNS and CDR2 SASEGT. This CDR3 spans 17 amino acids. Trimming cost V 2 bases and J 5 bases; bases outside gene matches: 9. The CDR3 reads CASSERMTSGRMETQYF. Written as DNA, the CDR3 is TGTGCCAGCAGTGAACGTATGACTAGCGGGAGAATGGAGACCCAGTACTTC.

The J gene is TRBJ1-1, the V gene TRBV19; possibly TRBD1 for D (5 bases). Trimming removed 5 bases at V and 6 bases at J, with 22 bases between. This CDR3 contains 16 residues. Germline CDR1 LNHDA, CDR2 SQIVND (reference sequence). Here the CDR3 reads CASSHYGTGVVAEAFF. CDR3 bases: TGTGCCAGTAGTCATTACGGCACAGGTGTTGTAGCTGAAGCTTTCTTT.

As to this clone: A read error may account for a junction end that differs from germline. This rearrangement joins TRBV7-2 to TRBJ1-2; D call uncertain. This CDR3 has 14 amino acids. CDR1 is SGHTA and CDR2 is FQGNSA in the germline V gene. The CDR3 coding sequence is TGTGCCAGCAGCCCCTACCTAGGATCTTATGGCTACATCTTC. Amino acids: CASSPYLGSYGYIF.

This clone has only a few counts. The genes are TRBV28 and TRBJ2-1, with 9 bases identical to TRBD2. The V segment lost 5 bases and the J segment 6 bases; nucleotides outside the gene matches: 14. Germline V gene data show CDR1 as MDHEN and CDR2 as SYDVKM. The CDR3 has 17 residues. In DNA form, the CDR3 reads TGTGCCAGCAGTAAAATAGCGGGAGAGCTTGGGGCCAATGAGCAGTTCTTC. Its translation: CASSKIAGELGANEQFF.

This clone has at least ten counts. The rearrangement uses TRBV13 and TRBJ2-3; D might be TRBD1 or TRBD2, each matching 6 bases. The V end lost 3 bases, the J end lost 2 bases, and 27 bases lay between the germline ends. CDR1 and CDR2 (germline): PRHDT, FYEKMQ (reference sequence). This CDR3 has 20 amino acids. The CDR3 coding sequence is TGTGCCAGCAGCTTCTCCGGGCAATTTAGTAAGGCGGGACACACAGATACGCAGTATTTT. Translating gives CASSFSGQFSKAGHTDTQYF.

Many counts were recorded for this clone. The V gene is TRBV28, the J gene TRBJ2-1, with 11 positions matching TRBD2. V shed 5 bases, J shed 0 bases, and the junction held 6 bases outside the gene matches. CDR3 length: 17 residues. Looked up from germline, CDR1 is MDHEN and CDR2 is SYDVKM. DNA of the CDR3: TGTGCCAGCAGTCCCCTCACTAGCGGGAGCTCCTACAATGAGCAGTTCTTC. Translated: CASSPLTSGSSYNEQFF. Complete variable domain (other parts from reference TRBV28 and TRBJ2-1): DVKVTQSSRYLVKRTGEKVFLECVQDMDHENMFWYRQDPGLGLRLIYFSYDVKMKEKGDIPEGYSVSREKKERFSLILESASTNQTSMYLCASSPLTSGSSYNEQFFGPGTRLTVL.

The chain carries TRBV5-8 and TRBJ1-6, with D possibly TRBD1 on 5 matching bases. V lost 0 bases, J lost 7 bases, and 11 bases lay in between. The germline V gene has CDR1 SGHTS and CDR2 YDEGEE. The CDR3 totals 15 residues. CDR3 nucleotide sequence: TGTGCCAGCAGCTTGGTAGGGCAGGGAAATTCACCCCTCCACTTT. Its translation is CASSLVGQGNSPLHF.

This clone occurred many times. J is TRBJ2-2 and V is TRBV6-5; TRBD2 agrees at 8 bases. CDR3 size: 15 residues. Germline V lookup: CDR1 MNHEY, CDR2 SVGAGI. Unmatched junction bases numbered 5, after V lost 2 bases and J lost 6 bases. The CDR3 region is CASSYLPGGAGELFF. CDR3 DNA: TGTGCCAGCAGTTACCTACCCGGGGGGGCCGGGGAGCTGTTTTTT.

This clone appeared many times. CDR3 region: CASSHYSRGGDIQYF. In DNA form, the CDR3 reads TGTGCCAGCAGCCACTACTCACGGGGTGGAGACATTCAGTACTTC. The V and J genes are TRBV11-3 and TRBJ2-4, with a tentative D call TRBD2 (5 bases). V lost 5 bases, J lost 8 bases, and 19 bases lay in between. Germline V CDR1 and CDR2: SGHNT, YENEEA. This CDR3 is 15 amino acids long.

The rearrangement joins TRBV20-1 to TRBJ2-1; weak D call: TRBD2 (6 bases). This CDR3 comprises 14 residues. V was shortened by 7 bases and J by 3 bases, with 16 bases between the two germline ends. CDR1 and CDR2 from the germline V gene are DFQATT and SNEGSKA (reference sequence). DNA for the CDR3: TGCAGTGGAGGGGACTGCATTAACTACAATGAGCAGTTCTTC. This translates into CSGGDCINYNEQFF.

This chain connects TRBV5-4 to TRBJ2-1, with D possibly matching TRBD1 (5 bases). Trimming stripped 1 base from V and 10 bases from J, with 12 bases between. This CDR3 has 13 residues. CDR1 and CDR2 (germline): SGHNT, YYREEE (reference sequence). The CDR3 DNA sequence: TGTGCCAGCAGCTTGATTCAGGGAAACGAGCAGTTCTTC. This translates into CASSLIQGNEQFF.

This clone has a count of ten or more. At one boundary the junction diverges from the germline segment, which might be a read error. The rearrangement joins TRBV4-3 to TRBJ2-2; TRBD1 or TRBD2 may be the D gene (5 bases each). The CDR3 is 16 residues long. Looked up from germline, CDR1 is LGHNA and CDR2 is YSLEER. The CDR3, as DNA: TGCGCCAGCAGCCAAGGTCCCACCAGGGTTACCGGGGAGCTGTCTTTT. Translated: CASSQGPTRVTGELSF.

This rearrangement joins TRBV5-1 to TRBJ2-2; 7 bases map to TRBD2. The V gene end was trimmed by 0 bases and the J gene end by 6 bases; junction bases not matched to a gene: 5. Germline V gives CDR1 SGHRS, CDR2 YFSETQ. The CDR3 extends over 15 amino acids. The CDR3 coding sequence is TGCGCCAGCAGCTTGGAGGGACTATCATCCGGGGAGCTGTTTTTT. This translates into CASSLEGLSSGELFF.

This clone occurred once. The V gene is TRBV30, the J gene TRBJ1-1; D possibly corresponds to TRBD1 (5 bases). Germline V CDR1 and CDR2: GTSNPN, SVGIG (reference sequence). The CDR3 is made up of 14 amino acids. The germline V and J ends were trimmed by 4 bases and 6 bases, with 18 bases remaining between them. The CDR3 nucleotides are TGTGCCTGGACCCCGTGGGAGGGGCTGGCTGAAGCTTTCTTT. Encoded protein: CAWTPWEGLAEAFF.

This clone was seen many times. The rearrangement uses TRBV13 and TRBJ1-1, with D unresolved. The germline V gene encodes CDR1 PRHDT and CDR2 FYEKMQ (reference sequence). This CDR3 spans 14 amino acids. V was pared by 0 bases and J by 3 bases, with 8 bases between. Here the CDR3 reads CASSLGRRDTEAFF. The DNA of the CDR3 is TGTGCCAGCAGCTTAGGCAGGAGGGACACTGAAGCTTTCTTT. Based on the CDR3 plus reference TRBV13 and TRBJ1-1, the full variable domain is AAGVIQSPRHLIKEKRETATLKCYPIPRHDTVYWYQQGPGQDPQFLISFYEKMQSDKGSIPDRFSAQQFSDYHSELNMSSLELGDSALYFCASSLGRRDTEAFFGQGTRLTVV.

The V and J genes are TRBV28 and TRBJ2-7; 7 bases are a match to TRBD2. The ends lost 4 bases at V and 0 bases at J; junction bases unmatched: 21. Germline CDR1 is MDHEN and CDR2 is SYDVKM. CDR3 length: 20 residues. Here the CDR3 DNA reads TGTGCCAGCAGTTCTACGACGGGACTAACGGGATTTCCAAGCTCCTACGAGCAGTACTTC. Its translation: CASSSTTGLTGFPSSYEQYF.

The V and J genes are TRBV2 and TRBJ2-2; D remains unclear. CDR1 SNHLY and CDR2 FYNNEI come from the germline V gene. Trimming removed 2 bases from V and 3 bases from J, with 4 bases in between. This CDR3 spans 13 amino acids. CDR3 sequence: CASSEMDTGELFF. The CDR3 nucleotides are TGTGCCAGCAGTGAAATGGACACCGGGGAGCTGTTTTTT. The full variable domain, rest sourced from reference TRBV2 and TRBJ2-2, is EPEVTQTPSHQVTQMGQEVILRCVPISNHLYFYWYRQILGQKVEFLVSFYNNEISEKSEIFDDQFSVERPDGSNFTLKIRSTKLEDSAMYFCASSEMDTGELFFGEGSRLTVL.

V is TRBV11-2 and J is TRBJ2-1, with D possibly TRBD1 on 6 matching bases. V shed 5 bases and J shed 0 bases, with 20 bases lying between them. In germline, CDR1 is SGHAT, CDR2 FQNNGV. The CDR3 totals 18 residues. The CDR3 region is CASSLTSSGTISYNEQFF. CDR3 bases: TGTGCCAGCAGCCTTACCTCTTCCGGGACAATCTCCTACAATGAGCAGTTCTTC.

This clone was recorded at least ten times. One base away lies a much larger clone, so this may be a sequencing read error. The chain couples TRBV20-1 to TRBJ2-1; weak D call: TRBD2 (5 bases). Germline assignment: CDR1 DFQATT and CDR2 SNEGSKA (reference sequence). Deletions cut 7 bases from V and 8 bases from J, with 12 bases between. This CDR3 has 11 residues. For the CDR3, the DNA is TGCAGTGTTGCTCGAGGGTATGAGCAGTTCTTC. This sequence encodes CSVARGYEQFF.

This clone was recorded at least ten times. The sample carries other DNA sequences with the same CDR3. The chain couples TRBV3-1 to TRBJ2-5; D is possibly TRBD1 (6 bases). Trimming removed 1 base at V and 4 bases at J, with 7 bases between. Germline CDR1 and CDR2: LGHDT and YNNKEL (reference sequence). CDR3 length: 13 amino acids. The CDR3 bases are TGTGCCAGCAGCCAAGGAGGGGGAGAGACCCAGTACTTC. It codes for CASSQGGGETQYF.

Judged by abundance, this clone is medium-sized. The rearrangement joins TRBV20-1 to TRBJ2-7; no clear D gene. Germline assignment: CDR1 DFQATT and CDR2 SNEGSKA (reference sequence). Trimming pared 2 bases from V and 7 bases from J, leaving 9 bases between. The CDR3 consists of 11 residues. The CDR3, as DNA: TGCAGTGCTAGATCTACAGTAGAGCAGTACTTC. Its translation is CSARSTVEQYF.

The CDR3 bases are TGTGCCAGCAGCCGCCGGGGCGCGAACACCGGGGAGCTGTTTTTT. Translation gives CASSRRGANTGELFF. V and J are TRBV7-9 and TRBJ2-2; D may match TRBD1 or TRBD2 (5 bases each). V lost 5 bases to trimming and J lost 0 bases, with 10 bases between them. CDR1 and CDR2 (germline): SEHNR, FQNEAQ (reference sequence). The CDR3 consists of 15 residues. The full variable domain, completed using reference TRBV7-9 and TRBJ2-2, is DTGVSQNPRHKITKRGQNVTFRCDPISEHNRLYWYRQTLGQGPEFLTYFQNEAQLEKSRLLSDRFSAERPKGSFSTLEIQRTEQGDSAMYLCASSRRGANTGELFFGEGSRLTVL.

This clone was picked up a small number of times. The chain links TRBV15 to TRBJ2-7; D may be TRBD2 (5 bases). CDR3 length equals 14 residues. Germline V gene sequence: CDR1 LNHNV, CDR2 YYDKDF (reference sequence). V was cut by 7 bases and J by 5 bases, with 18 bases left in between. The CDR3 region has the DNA TGTGCCACCATCAGCCCGTTGCTGGAGGACGAGCAGTACTTC. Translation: CATISPLLEDEQYF.